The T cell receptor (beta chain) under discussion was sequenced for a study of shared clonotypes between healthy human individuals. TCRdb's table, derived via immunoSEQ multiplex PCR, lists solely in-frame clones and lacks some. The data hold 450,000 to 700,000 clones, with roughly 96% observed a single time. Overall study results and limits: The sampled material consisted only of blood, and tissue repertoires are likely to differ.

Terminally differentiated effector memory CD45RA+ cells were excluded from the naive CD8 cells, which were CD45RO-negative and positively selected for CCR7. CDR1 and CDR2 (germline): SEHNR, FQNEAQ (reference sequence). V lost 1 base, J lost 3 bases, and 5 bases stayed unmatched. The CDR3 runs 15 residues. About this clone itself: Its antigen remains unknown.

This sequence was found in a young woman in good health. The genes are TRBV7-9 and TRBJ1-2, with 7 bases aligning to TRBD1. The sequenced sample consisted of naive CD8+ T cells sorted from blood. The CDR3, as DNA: TGTGCCAGCAGCTTAGACCAGGGACAGCACTATGGCTACACCTTC. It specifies CASSLDQGQHYGYTF. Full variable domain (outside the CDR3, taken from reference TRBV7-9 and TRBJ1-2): DTGVSQNPRHKITKRGQNVTFRCDPISEHNRLYWYRQTLGQGPEFLTYFQNEAQLEKSRLLSDRFSAERPKGSFSTLEIQRTEQGDSAMYLCASSLDQGQHYGYTFGSGTRLTVV.